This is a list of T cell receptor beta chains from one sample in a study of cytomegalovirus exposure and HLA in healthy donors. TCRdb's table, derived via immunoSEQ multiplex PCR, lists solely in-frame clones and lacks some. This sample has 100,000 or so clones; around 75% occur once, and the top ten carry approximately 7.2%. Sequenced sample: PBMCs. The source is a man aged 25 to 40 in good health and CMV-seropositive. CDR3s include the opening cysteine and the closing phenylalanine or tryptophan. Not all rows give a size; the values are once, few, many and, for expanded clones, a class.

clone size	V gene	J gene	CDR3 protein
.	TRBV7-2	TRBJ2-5	CASSLAQRETQYF
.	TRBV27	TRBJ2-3	CASSLKGVGTDTQYF
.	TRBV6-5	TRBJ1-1	CASEPGQGEAFF
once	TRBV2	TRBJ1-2	CASSRQLNYGYTF
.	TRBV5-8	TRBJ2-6	CASRLQVWANVLTF
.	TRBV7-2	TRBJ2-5	CASTSRLAGFGGTQYF
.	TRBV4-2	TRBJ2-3	CASSHPLAGGPTDTQYF
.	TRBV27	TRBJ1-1	CASSEDRGGTWTEAFF
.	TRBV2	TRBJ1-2	CASSTRTGYGYTF
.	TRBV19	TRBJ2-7	CATRPSGEDEQYF
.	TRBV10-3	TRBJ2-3	CAISEPDRGSTDTQYF
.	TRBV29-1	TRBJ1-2	CSVERQESSSGYTF
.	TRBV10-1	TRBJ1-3	CASSENQGPSGNTIYF
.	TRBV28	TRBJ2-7	CASSLRAGTGNSYEQYF
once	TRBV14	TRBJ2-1	CASSPAGQGAGSSYNEQFF
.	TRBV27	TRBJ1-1	CASRPQGMNTEAFF
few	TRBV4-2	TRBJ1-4	CASSQKGVTNEKLFF